Listed below are T cell receptor beta chains from one sample, sequenced in a study of shared clonotypes between healthy human individuals. Sequenced by immunoSEQ multiplex PCR; TCRdb stores in-frame clones only, minus some. The top ten hold 0.3% to 0.45% of the sample, which has roughly 2.2 million clones, just under 95% seen once. Sequencing was carried out using naive CD4+ T cells from PBMCs. Receptor source: a man aged 18 to 29 in good health. Some clones in this sample may be carry-over from other donors' samples. The CDR3 runs from the conserved cysteine through the conserved F or W. The D gene is left open where the match is weak. Clone size is stated in some rows and not others, as once, few, many or a class when expanded.

.,once,TRBJ1-2,TRBV6-1,CASSDNNYGYTF,TGTGCCAGCAGCGACAACAACTATGGCTACACCTTC
TRBD1,.,TRBJ2-5,TRBV29-1,CSVGWGQGETQYF,TGCAGCGTTGGTTGGGGACAGGGAGAGACCCAGTACTTC
.,.,TRBJ1-2,TRBV5-1,CASSLFGGSGYTF,TGCGCCAGCAGCTTGTTCGGTGGCAGCGGCTACACCTTC
.,.,TRBJ2-7,TRBV5-1,CASSPRPGRQEPTYEQYF,TGCGCCAGCAGTCCCCGGCCGGGCCGGCAGGAACCTACCTACGAGCAGTACTTC
TRBD2,.,TRBJ2-2,TRBV28,CASTPAGLVDNTGELFF,TGTGCCAGCACCCCGGCGGGACTAGTTGACAACACCGGGGAGCTGTTTTTT
.,.,TRBJ2-1,TRBV11-2,CASSLGGSYYEQFF,TGTGCCAGCAGCCTCGGAGGCTCCTATTATGAGCAGTTCTTC
.,once,TRBJ1-2,TRBV6-1,CASSVTAFYGYTF,TGTGCCAGCAGTGTGACAGCCTTCTATGGCTACACCTTC
.,.,TRBJ1-2,TRBV18,CASSQTSGDGYTF,TGTGCCAGCTCACAGACGTCTGGGGATGGCTACACCTTC
.,.,TRBJ2-1,TRBV10-1,CASSESFLGLGFNEQFF,TGCGCCAGCAGTGAGTCCTTCCTGGGGCTGGGGTTCAATGAGCAGTTCTTC
TRBD2,.,TRBJ2-4,TRBV6-1,CASSELGTPGGVQYF,TGTGCCAGCAGTGAATTGGGGACCCCGGGGGGTGTTCAGTACTTC
.,.,TRBJ1-5,TRBV19,CASSDDQGQPQHF,TGTGCCAGTAGTGATGATCAGGGCCAGCCCCAGCATTTT
TRBD1,.,TRBJ1-1,TRBV29-1,CSAGDRGRTEAFF,TGCAGCGCAGGCGACAGGGGGCGCACTGAAGCTTTCTTT
.,.,TRBJ1-5,TRBV15,CATSREWRGGQPQHF,TGTGCCACCAGCAGAGAATGGAGGGGAGGTCAGCCCCAGCATTTT
.,.,TRBJ2-2,TRBV21-1,CASSPPGGGSNTGELFF,TGTGCCAGCAGCCCCCCCGGGGGAGGGTCGAACACCGGGGAGCTGTTTTTT
.,.,TRBJ1-2,TRBV6-1,CASSGERKGPYGYTF,TGTGCCAGCAGTGGGGAACGGAAAGGGCCCTATGGCTACACCTTC